One sample yielded the 7 T cell receptor beta chains listed below, sequenced in a study of blood T cell repertoires in COVID-19. Sequenced by immunoSEQ multiplex PCR; TCRdb stores in-frame clones only, minus some. The sample has roughly 400,000 clones, roughly 88% seen once. Sequenced: PBMCs or T cells enriched from blood (not recorded which). Every receptor here comes from a man aged 18 to 30 who had recovered from COVID-19.

The chain uses TRBV19 and TRBJ1-1; D not certain. The CDR3 runs to 14 residues. CDR1 is LNHDA, CDR2 SQIVND, per germline (reference sequence). V dropped 3 bases and J dropped 1 base, with 9 bases sitting between them. CDR3: CASSMRQSNTEAFF. CDR3 DNA sequence: TGTGCCAGTAGTATGAGGCAGTCGAACACTGAAGCTTTCTTT.

This rearrangement joins TRBV5-1 to TRBJ1-6; 7 positions agree with TRBD1. V lost 4 bases and J lost 7; bases outside the gene matches: 5. This CDR3 has 14 residues. Germline CDR1 SGHRS, CDR2 YFSETQ. This CDR3 reads CASSKQGSNSPLHF. Here the CDR3 DNA reads TGCGCCAGCAGCAAACAGGGGTCGAATTCACCCCTCCACTTT.

The CDR3 nucleotides are TGTGCCAGCAGTCCCGAGGGGAGGTTTCCCTCCTACGAGCAGTACTTC. It specifies CASSPEGRFPSYEQYF. V is TRBV27 and J is TRBJ2-7, with D possibly TRBD2 on 6 matching bases. Trimming took 5 bases from V and 0 from J, leaving 17 bases between them. The CDR3 covers 16 residues. Germline V gene lookup returns CDR1 MNHEY and CDR2 SMNVEV (reference sequence).

The chain employs TRBV2 and TRBJ2-2, with D possibly TRBD1 on 6 matching bases. The CDR3 spans 17 residues. The germline V gene encodes CDR1 SNHLY and CDR2 FYNNEI. Trimming took 3 bases from V and 2 from J, leaving 16 bases between them. The DNA of the CDR3 is TGTGCCAGCAGTGACCCACAGGGCCAAATTAACACCGGGGAGCTGTTTTTT. This gives the protein CASSDPQGQINTGELFF.

Here the CDR3 DNA reads TGTGCCAGCAGCTTGACTAGAGTATACAATGAGCAGTTCTTC. Amino acids: CASSLTRVYNEQFF. J is TRBJ2-1 and V is TRBV5-8; the D gene is possibly TRBD2 (5 bases). The CDR3 extends over 14 amino acids. The germline CDR1 and CDR2 sequences are SGHTS and YDEGEE. Trimming took off 1 base at V and 4 bases at J, with 9 bases between the two ends.

The genes are TRBV6-6 and TRBJ1-5, with D tentatively TRBD1 (5 bases). V lost 6 bases and J lost 0, with 15 bases in between. The CDR3 consists of 16 residues. The germline V gene has CDR1 MNHNY and CDR2 SVGAGI (reference sequence). CDR3 sequence reads: CASSSTGVHSNQPQHF. As DNA, the CDR3 is TGTGCCAGCAGCTCTACAGGTGTCCATAGCAATCAGCCCCAGCATTTT.

V and J are TRBV29-1 and TRBJ1-4; D is unclear. In germline, CDR1 is SQVTM, CDR2 ANQGSEA. The CDR3 is 13 residues long. Deletions cut 6 bases from V and 6 bases from J, with 14 bases between. This CDR3 reads CSVGETWDEKLFF. In DNA, the CDR3 is TGCAGCGTCGGGGAAACCTGGGATGAAAAACTGTTTTTT.